The T cell receptor (beta chain) described here comes from a study of T cell repertoires in cytomegalovirus infection. In the study overall: Recently identified HLA-C-restricted CMV epitopes were used, and well-studied HLA-B-restricted CMV epitopes were used as well. TCR beta signatures that were public indicated CMV infection and matching HLA type. Findings of the study overall: Summed public TCR beta family frequency identified CMV carriers bearing the relevant HLA. Dominating the ex vivo response were TCR beta clonotypes that were CMV-specific and HLA-C-restricted.

Each CDR3 protein gets one entry after TCRdb re-called the reads with MiXCR. The table shows fewer than 650,000 distinct CDR3 sequences, with approximately 40% occurring only once. The CDR3 is made up of 16 amino acids. CDR1 SGHAT and CDR2 FQNNGV come from the germline V gene. Trimming cost V 6 bases and J 1 base; bases outside gene matches: 7. This clonotype has a handful of counts. Its target is unknown. The rearrangement links TRBV11-2 to TRBJ2-7; 12 nucleotides match TRBD2. This receptor was taken from a human donor in good health (CMV status not recorded). Some clones in this sample may be carry-over from other donors' samples. The sequenced sample was cultured PBMCs, obtained from culture after CMV antigen stimulation. This chain's CDR3 is CASRLTSGRRSYEQYF. The CDR3 bases are TGTGCCAGCAGACTCACTAGCGGGAGGCGGTCCTACGAGCAGTACTTC.